Sequencing of this T cell receptor (beta chain) was carried out in a study of OX40 agonist ivuxolimab in advanced cancers. Across the whole study: Partial responses were achieved by three patients, one with hepatocellular carcinoma and two with cutaneous melanoma.

The CDR3 loop spans 15 amino acids. Unmatched junction bases numbered 4, after V lost 0 bases and J lost 2 bases. CDR1 and CDR2 from the germline V gene are SGDLS and YYNGEE. Overall study results and limits: Researchers report that CD8+ T cells had, on average, more expanded clones than CD4+. Partial responders receiving 0.1-3.0 mg/kg showed among the lowest clonal expansion.

Clones were sequenced by immunoSEQ multiplex PCR, and TCRdb holds only the in-frame ones, with some missing. Of some 20,000 clones in the sample, 82% were seen once. About this clone itself: Its antigen is unidentified.

The specimen comprised CD4+ or CD8+ T cells sorted from blood, sampled in a trial of the OX40 agonist ivuxolimab. This receptor was taken from an adult with an advanced solid tumor such as melanoma, head and neck, liver or kidney cancer. V usage is TRBV9 and J usage is TRBJ2-7, with TRBD2 identical over 8 bases. The CDR3 is CASSVGRGATYEQYF. The CDR3 DNA reads as TGTGCCAGCAGCGTAGGGCGGGGGGCCACCTACGAGCAGTACTTC.